This T cell receptor (beta chain) was captured in a study of T cell responses to AZD1222 COVID-19 vaccine. Clones were sequenced by immunoSEQ multiplex PCR, and TCRdb holds only the in-frame ones, with some missing. Counted here are approximately 150,000 clones, around 95% occurring once; the ten biggest clones make up over 0.95%. Study findings and constraints: White British ancestry dominated among donors, who included more females, and clonal diversity was possibly underestimated.

The CDR3 totals 15 residues. V was pared by 2 bases and J by 8 bases, with 6 bases of the junction left unmatched. The V gene's germline CDR1 is SNHLY and CDR2 FYNNEI. As for this clone: Its antigen is not known.

The genes are TRBV2 and TRBJ1-3; 10 bases are shared with TRBD1. The specimen was peripheral blood, collected on day 0 of AZD1222 vaccination. The sequence was collected from an adult in good health. The CDR3 DNA reads TGTGCCAGCAGTGAATATGGGACAGGGGAACACACCATATATTTT. Protein sequence: CASSEYGTGEHTIYF.